The text below deals with one TCR beta chain. The data were taken from a study of PD-1 blockade in classical Hodgkin lymphoma. Every patient was affected by relapse after autologous stem cell transplantation, while exposure to brentuximab vedotin was not uniform. Germline CDR1 KGHSH, CDR2 LQKENI. V lost 3 bases to trimming and J lost 1 base, with 12 bases between them. The CDR3 length is 15 residues. Profiled with immunoSEQ multiplex PCR; TCRdb holds only in-frame clones, not every one. Seen here are tens of thousands of clones, around 81% observed once, and the top ten hold 20% to 25%. The material sequenced was peripheral blood mononuclear cells (PBMCs), taken before the second cycle of nivolumab. The clonotype comes from a human donor with classical Hodgkin lymphoma. The chain uses TRBV18 and TRBJ1-1; a weak D match, TRBD1 (5 bases). CDR3 amino acids: CASSPYQGSNTEAFF. In DNA form, the CDR3 reads TGTGCCAGCTCACCTTATCAGGGATCGAACACTGAAGCTTTCTTT.